This T cell receptor beta chain stems from a study of cytomegalovirus exposure and HLA in healthy donors (dated by TCRdb to about 2017). Regarding the complete study: An earlier analysis of under 600 of the donors reported about 250 Gb of sequence data and more than 90 million unique TCR beta sequences from 150 million to 200 million T cells. Because of strong linkage in the cohort, roughly five DR-DQ haplotypes were treated as single units for association and clustering. Typing coverage varied by locus: roughly 629-630 donors for A, B, C, DRB1 and DQB1; around 560 for DQA1; about 600 for DPA1; roughly 470 for DPB1. A later genetic analysis took genome-wide SNP genotypes for about 55% of the 666 donors and used that subset as a discovery cohort. The T cell repertoires of 700 or so subjects were profiled by immunosequencing and related to cytomegalovirus serostatus. About 300 gigabases of sequencing data and approximately 85 million unique TCR sequences were included in an early release covering about 700 HLA-typed donors. Class I and class II HLA loci were covered by the typing at four-digit resolution. Rather than drawing on any new phenotypic data, the later analysis identified candidate immune exposures from TCR beta sequences and the way those sequences occurred across donors. The study aimed to test whether signatures of past pathogen exposure could be identified by cataloging public T cell receptors. To study patterns of TCR occurrence, a later analysis re-analyzed previously published TCR beta repertoires from 500 to 850 donors and added high-resolution HLA genotyping. The study combined high-throughput TCR immunosequencing, statistical association of individual TCRs with disease status, and machine learning to predict cytomegalovirus infection status. Across around 400 genotyped donors of the cohort, an average of approximately 240,000 unique TCR beta nucleotide sequences per donor were sequenced, and 15% to 20% of those sequences were non-productive. Donor age, sex, ethnicity and CMV serostatus were compiled alongside the repertoire data. Among the roughly 430 genotyped donors, more than 70% belonged to the genetic ancestry cluster associated with self-reported Caucasian donors. An earlier analysis of 500 to 650 of the donors applied high-throughput TCR beta sequencing to assess whether each TCR beta V gene segment acted as functional or pseudogenic. Every discovery cohort repertoire had been produced on one sequencing platform. In addition to the first cohort of 500 to 850 subjects, a separate validation cohort of approximately 120 different subjects was used. What the study reported, not specific to this receptor: The only immune exposure information available for the cohort was CMV serostatus. Most CMV-associated TCR beta chains appeared to be HLA-restricted in a later analysis, and the HLA associations seemed to be driven largely by CMV exposure. In a later analysis, HLA-associated TCR beta chains were found to be more clonally expanded and to have lower generation probabilities than equally common non-associated chains. Most TCR sequences were observed very rarely across donors, whereas some public TCRs were present in many individuals. Because counts were too low, 15 to 20 rarely observed V segments, including chromosome 9 orphons, were excluded from the earlier analysis of some 540 of the donors. A later analysis reported that several top co-occurrence clusters appeared linked to parvovirus B19, influenza, CMV and Epstein-Barr virus. Specific HLA alleles were associated with some 15,000 TCR beta sequences at a false discovery rate of 0.05 in a later analysis. A further reported finding was that TCR beta sequences accurately predicted the HLA-A and HLA-B alleles for most subjects in the first cohort. Cytomegalovirus status was reported to be diagnosed by the classifier with high specificity and sensitivity in both the original and validation cohorts. Some IMGT-functional V segments, including TRBV6-2 and TRBV6-3, could not be told apart with the 87-base-pair reads, so those segments were excluded. A later analysis found that TCR association rates varied across HLA loci, with DRB1 alleles showing the most associated TCRs and HLA-C alleles the fewest. The sequencing pipeline was judged likely to have produced a cluster of highly shared sequence variants as a technical artifact. Broadly in line with IMGT annotations, most TCR beta V segments showed up in productive rearrangements about 90% or about 30% of the time in an earlier analysis of under 700 of the donors. A later genetic analysis reported fewer N-insertions in productive TCRs among donors in an Asian-associated ancestry cluster than the roughly 650-donor mean. The cohort was sequenced for TCR beta chains only, and without alpha or paired-chain data the features that could be detected were limited. Strong co-occurrence of HLA alleles, especially DR and DQ, made assigning TCR associations to individual alleles difficult. In the study, approximately 160 TCR beta chains were listed as associated with cytomegalovirus. In a later genetic analysis, a missense DCLRE1C variant was associated with V-gene and J-gene trimming of TCR beta chains, and the association was replicated in an independent cohort. It was suggested by the authors that the approach could potentially be generalized to other disease states and immunological phenotypes. Sequencing depth was assumed to be roughly uniform across donors in the presence/absence analyses, though that assumption may not hold. HLA typing was unavailable for some donors at each locus, so association tests used only the typed subset. In vitro tests confirmed that three of the cytomegalovirus-associated TCR beta chains recognize cytomegalovirus antigens. Correlated functional status among segregating V segments might reflect linkage disequilibrium, but an unknown experimental factor could not be ruled out.

The library was built by means of the immunoSEQ multiplex PCR assay. For the multiplex PCR, a mixture combining 60 forward primers for TCR Vbeta segments and 13 reverse primers for TCR Jbeta segments was used. Amplification of the CDR3 region of rearranged TCR beta genes was performed with a multiplex PCR assay on genomic DNA. On the Illumina HiSeq System, the amplified TCR beta libraries were sequenced as 87-base-pair reads. On the study's bioinformatics: In a later analysis, about 80 million unique TCR beta chains were counted across the 666 repertoires, and approximately 9.9 million of these chains were shared by at least two donors. Raw reads were error-corrected and collapsed into unique sequences with a nearest-neighbor algorithm that merged closely related sequences to remove PCR and sequencing errors. Alignment of CDR3 sequences to IMGT reference sequences was used to assign V, D and J gene segments. For a sequence to be retained, at least a six-nucleotide match to both a V gene segment and a J gene segment was required. Rearrangements were called productive when the CDR3 lacked stop codons and stayed in frame with V and J; all others were non-productive. Following IMGT convention, CDR3 was defined as the stretch from the second conserved V-encoded cysteine to the conserved J-encoded phenylalanine. Sequences without an unambiguous match to a single V gene segment were excluded from the earlier analysis of almost 600 of the donors. An earlier analysis of several hundred of the donors classified V segments as functional when productive rearrangements were above 56.7% and as segregating when the standard deviation between donors was above 5%. A statistical classification framework was built to diagnose cytomegalovirus status from the catalog of TCR beta chain sequences. In a later analysis, TCR nucleotide sequences were compared against IMGT/GENE-DB human TR gene sequences so that V and J genes could be assigned. A later analysis assigned CDR3 sequences and most-parsimonious VDJ recombination scenarios with the TCRdist pipeline. In a later analysis, each TCR beta chain was defined by its CDR3 amino acid sequence together with its V-gene family, and reads lacking a unique V-gene family were excluded. A later analysis removed 592 highly shared, low-generation-probability nucleotide sequences to deal with suspected cross-contamination and a sequencing artifact. A later analysis calculated a clonal expansion index for each public chain from normalized within-repertoire ranks of inferred template counts. In a later analysis, generation probabilities were computed using a VDJ recombination model fitted to out-of-frame rearrangements, and the results were checked against IGoR. In a later analysis, TCR-TCR, TCR-HLA and TCR-CMV co-occurrence was scored with hypergeometric tests, and a repertoire-size bias correction was applied to TCR pairs. A later analysis estimated false discovery rates by permuting HLA or CMV assignments 20 times. In a later analysis, co-occurring TCRs were grouped using DBSCAN, with TCRdist sequence similarity added in when clustering inside HLA-allele-positive subsets. For co-occurrence clustering, repertoires with fewer than 30,000 or more than 120,000 public chains were excluded, along with roughly 5 repertoires with anomalous nucleotide sharing. In its TCRdb copy, this immuneACCESS table keeps in-frame sequences only and misses some clones. Where compared with another copy, unresolved V genes explain less than half of these, and the others have no known cause. V, J and clone size were drawn from that table, and D and trimming were deduced from the DNA. The sample profile shows approximately 120,000 clones; roughly 69% of them were found once. Roughly 5.3% of the sample goes to the ten largest clones.

Turning to this clone: The specificity of this receptor is unknown. Qualities for individual bases were not recorded, and no much larger clone is one base off.

Reading from cysteine to phenylalanine, the CDR3 counts 12 amino acids. The only DNA kept is the CDR3, 36 bases in frame from the first base. CDR1 and CDR2 are read off the germline V gene as KGHSH and LQKENI. V is pared back by 6 bases and J by 5 bases, with 10 bases lying between the germline termini. The cohort was made up of about 670 healthy bone marrow donors. At the time of sampling, all cohort members were nominally healthy, though unrecorded immune exposures were likely present. The donor was CMV seropositive and belonged to the group of over 250 seropositive cohort members. Each donor provided a peripheral blood sample, and peripheral blood mononuclear cells were used for TCR beta sequencing. The Qiagen DNeasy Blood Extraction Kit was used to extract genomic DNA from the blood cell samples.

This clonotype was sampled from a woman aged 65 to 85 in good health and CMV-seropositive. The V and J genes are TRBV18 and TRBJ2-5; no D gene can be assigned with confidence. Input material: PBMCs. The DNA is TGTGCCAGCTCCACGTACGGGGAGACCCAGTACTTC. Its translation is CASSTYGETQYF.